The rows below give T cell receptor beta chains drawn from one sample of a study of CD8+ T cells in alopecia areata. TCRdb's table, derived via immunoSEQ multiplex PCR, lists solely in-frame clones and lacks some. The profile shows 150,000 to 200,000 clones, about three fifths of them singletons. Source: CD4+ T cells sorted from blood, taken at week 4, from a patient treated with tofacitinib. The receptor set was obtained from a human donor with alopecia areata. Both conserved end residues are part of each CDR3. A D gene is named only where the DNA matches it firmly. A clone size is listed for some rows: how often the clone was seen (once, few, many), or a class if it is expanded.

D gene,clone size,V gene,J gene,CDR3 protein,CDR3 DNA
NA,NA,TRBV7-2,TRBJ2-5,CASSLGASPGQETQYF,TGTGCCAGCAGCCTCGGGGCTAGCCCAGGGCAAGAGACCCAGTACTTC
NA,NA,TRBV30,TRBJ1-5,CAWSVPGRLNQPQHF,TGTGCCTGGAGTGTACCCGGCCGTCTCAATCAGCCCCAGCATTTT
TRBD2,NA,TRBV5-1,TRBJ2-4,CASSPGGQPWDIQYF,TGCGCCAGCAGCCCGGGAGGGCAGCCCTGGGACATTCAGTACTTC
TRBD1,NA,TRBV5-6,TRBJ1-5,CASSYRTGTSNQPQHF,TGTGCCAGCAGCTATAGGACAGGGACAAGCAATCAGCCCCAGCATTTT
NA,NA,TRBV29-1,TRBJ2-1,CSVGIANPPNEQFF,TGCAGCGTTGGGATAGCTAACCCCCCCAATGAGCAGTTCTTC
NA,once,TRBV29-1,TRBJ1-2,CSVDEGPYGYTF,TGCAGCGTTGACGAGGGTCCCTATGGCTACACCTTC
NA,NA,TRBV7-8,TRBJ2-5,CASSALGGPQETQYF,TGTGCCAGCAGCGCCCTCGGGGGACCTCAAGAGACCCAGTACTTC
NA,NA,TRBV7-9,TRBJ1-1,CASSSPLTGRTEAFF,TGTGCCAGCAGCTCCCCCTTGACAGGACGAACTGAAGCTTTCTTT
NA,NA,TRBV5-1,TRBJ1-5,CASSPGVGNQPQHF,TGCGCCAGCAGCCCAGGGGTGGGCAATCAGCCCCAGCATTTT
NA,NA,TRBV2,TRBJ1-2,CASKRGETLYGYTF,TGTGCCAGTAAACGAGGGGAGACACTCTATGGCTACACCTTC
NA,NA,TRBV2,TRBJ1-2,CASSVVGYGYTF,TGTGCCAGCAGTGTGGTGGGCTATGGCTACACCTTC
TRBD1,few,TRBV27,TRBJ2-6,CASSLGQGSPGANVLTF,TGTGCCAGCAGCCTAGGACAGGGGAGCCCCGGGGCCAACGTCCTGACTTTC
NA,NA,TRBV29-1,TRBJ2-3,CSVAGSWGGRSDTQYF,TGCAGCGTTGCAGGGTCGTGGGGGGGCCGATCAGATACGCAGTATTTT
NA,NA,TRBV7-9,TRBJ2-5,CASSLILGPGETQYF,TGTGCCAGCAGCTTAATTCTTGGACCAGGAGAGACCCAGTACTTC
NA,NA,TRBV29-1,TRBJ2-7,CSVSGRSYEQYF,TGCAGCGTTTCTGGACGGTCCTACGAGCAGTACTTC
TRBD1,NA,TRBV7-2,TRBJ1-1,CASSPATGVNTEAFF,TGTGCCAGCAGCCCGGCGACAGGGGTGAACACTGAAGCTTTCTTT
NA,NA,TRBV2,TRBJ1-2,CASTFLGEKAGYTF,TGTGCCAGCACCTTTCTGGGGGAGAAAGCTGGCTACACCTTC
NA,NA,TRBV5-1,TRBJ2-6,CASRTGFQAGANVLTF,TGCGCCAGCAGAACAGGGTTCCAGGCTGGGGCCAACGTCCTGACTTTC
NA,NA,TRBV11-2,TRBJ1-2,CASSSTGVRYGYTF,TGTGCCAGCAGCTCGACGGGGGTCAGGTATGGCTACACCTTC
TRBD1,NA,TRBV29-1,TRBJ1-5,CSAKTGGGNQPQHF,TGCAGCGCAAAAACAGGGGGTGGCAATCAGCCCCAGCATTTT
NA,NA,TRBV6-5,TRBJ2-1,CASSYNSHNEQFF,TGTGCCAGCAGCTACAACAGCCACAATGAGCAGTTCTTC
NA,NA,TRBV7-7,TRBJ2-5,CASSLTRQETQYF,TGTGCTAGCAGCTTAACGAGACAAGAGACCCAGTACTTC
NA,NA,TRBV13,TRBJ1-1,CASSYNMNTEAFF,TGTGCCAGCAGTTATAACATGAACACTGAAGCTTTCTTT
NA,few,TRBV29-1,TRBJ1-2,CSVLVRFDGYTF,TGCAGCGTTCTGGTCAGGTTCGATGGCTACACCTTC
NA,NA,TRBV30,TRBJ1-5,CAWRNPTPNQPQHF,TGTGCCTGGAGGAACCCGACCCCCAATCAGCCCCAGCATTTT
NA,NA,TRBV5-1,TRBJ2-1,CASSQDLGGEFF,TGCGCCAGCAGCCAGGACCTTGGGGGAGAGTTCTTC